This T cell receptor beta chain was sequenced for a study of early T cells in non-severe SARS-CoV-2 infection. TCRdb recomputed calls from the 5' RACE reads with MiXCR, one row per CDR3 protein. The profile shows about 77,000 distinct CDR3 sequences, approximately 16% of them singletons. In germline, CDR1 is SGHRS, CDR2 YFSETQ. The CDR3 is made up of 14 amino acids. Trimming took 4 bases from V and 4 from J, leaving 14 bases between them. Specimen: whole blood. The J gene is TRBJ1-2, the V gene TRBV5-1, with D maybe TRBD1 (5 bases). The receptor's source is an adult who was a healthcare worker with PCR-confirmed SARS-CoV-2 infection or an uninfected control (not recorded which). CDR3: CASSASGTAYGYTF. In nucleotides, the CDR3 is TGCGCCAGCAGCGCTTCTGGGACGGCCTATGGCTACACCTTC.